A selection of T cell receptor beta chains follows, all from one sample in a study of cytomegalovirus exposure and HLA in healthy donors. The repertoire was sequenced with immunoSEQ multiplex PCR; TCRdb's copy has only in-frame clones and lacks some. This sample yields fewer than 250,000 clones, of which around four fifths are seen a single time; around 1% belongs to the top ten. Material for sequencing was PBMCs. The receptors were gathered from a woman aged 40 to 55 in good health and CMV-seronegative. Both conserved end residues are part of each CDR3. A D gene is named only where the DNA matches it firmly. Clone size is not always given. Where it is, it says once, few, many or a class for expanded clones.

v_call	clone_size	d_call	j_call	cdr3_nt	cdr3_aa
TRBV7-7	once	.	TRBJ2-1	TGTGCTAGCAGCCCTCTTAGGGGGTCCTACAATGAGCAGTTCTTC	CASSPLRGSYNEQFF
TRBV5-1	.	.	TRBJ1-1	TGCGCCAGCAGCTGGGGCCAGATAGAGGCTGAAGCTTTCTTT	CASSWGQIEAEAFF
TRBV2	.	TRBD1	TRBJ1-1	TGTGCCAGCAGTAAGGACAGGGGGCGCCGGGCTTTCTTT	CASSKDRGRRAFF
TRBV21-1	.	.	TRBJ2-2	TGTGCCAGCATCCCGGGACAGGGGGCGGCCACCGGGGAGCTGTTTTTT	CASIPGQGAATGELFF
TRBV7-3	.	.	TRBJ2-3	TGTGCCAGCAGCCCCCAGGGTCTCCCCACAGATACGCAGTATTTT	CASSPQGLPTDTQYF
TRBV12-1	.	.	TRBJ1-6	TGTGCCAGCAGCTTTCGGCAGGATAACCTGAATAATTCACCCCTCCACTTT	CASSFRQDNLNNSPLHF
TRBV7-7	few	TRBD2	TRBJ2-1	TGTGCCAGCAGCAGGGGTAGCGGGAGGGCCGGGAATGAGCAGTTCTTC	CASSRGSGRAGNEQFF
TRBV11-2	.	TRBD1	TRBJ1-1	TGTGCCAGCAGCTTAGGTTTTACAGGGGACACTGAAGCTTTCTTT	CASSLGFTGDTEAFF
TRBV6-5	.	TRBD2	TRBJ2-3	TGTGCCAGCCGCCTCTCCCGCATCCCGGGAGGCACGCAGTATTTT	CASRLSRIPGGTQYF
TRBV5-1	.	.	TRBJ1-1	TGCGCCAGCAGCCCCACAGGGACGGGTACTGAAGCTTTCTTT	CASSPTGTGTEAFF
TRBV4-3	.	TRBD2	TRBJ2-4	TGCGCCAGCAGCCAAAGGATTAGCGGGAGAGCGAACATTCAGTACTTC	CASSQRISGRANIQYF
TRBV19	.	TRBD1	TRBJ1-5	TGTGCCAGTAGTCTAGGACAGGGCCAGCCCCAGCATTTT	CASSLGQGQPQHF
TRBV5-6	.	TRBD1	TRBJ1-6	TGTGCCAGCAACTCCGGGACAGGGAGCTCACCCCTCCACTTT	CASNSGTGSSPLHF
TRBV6-1	.	TRBD1	TRBJ1-6	TGTGCCAGCAGAGGGACAGGCAGCAATTCACCCCTCCACTTT	CASRGTGSNSPLHF
TRBV21-1	.	.	TRBJ1-3	TGTGCCAGCAGCCCCCGACATCTCGACGGAAACACCATATATTTT	CASSPRHLDGNTIYF
TRBV15	.	.	TRBJ1-1	TGTGCCACCAGCAGAGATACCAGGGGGAACACTGAAGCTTTCTTT	CATSRDTRGNTEAFF
TRBV7-9	few	TRBD1	TRBJ1-2	TGTGCCAGCAGCTCCTTTCGCACGGGACAGGGGCCCACCTTC	CASSSFRTGQGPTF
TRBV4-3	.	.	TRBJ2-6	TGCGCCAGCAGCCAAGATATCGGTTCTGGGGCCAACGTCCTGACTTTC	CASSQDIGSGANVLTF
TRBV5-1	.	TRBD1	TRBJ1-6	TGCGCCAGCAGCTTGGAGGGGGCCTTCAATTCACCCCTCCACTTT	CASSLEGAFNSPLHF
TRBV9	.	TRBD1	TRBJ2-2	TGTGCCAGCAGCGTCGGTCCGGGACAGGGGAACACCGGGGAGCTGTTTTTT	CASSVGPGQGNTGELFF
TRBV30	.	.	TRBJ1-4	TGTGCCTGGAGTGTCGGGGGGACTAATGAAAAACTGTTTTTT	CAWSVGGTNEKLFF
TRBV7-2	.	.	TRBJ1-5	TGTGCCAGCAGCTTAGATATTGGAGCGGAGCCCCAGCATTTT	CASSLDIGAEPQHF
TRBV19	once	TRBD2	TRBJ2-1	TGTGCCAGTAGTATCAGGCTAGCGGGAGGGGGTGAGCAGTTCTTC	CASSIRLAGGGEQFF
TRBV5-1	.	.	TRBJ2-3	TGCGCCAGCAGCTTAGCGCAAGACTCTACAGATACGCAGTATTTT	CASSLAQDSTDTQYF
TRBV9	.	.	TRBJ1-5	TGTGCCAGCAGTCCGGACGCGAGGGGCAATCAGCCCCAGCATTTT	CASSPDARGNQPQHF
TRBV4-3	.	.	TRBJ1-2	TGCGCCAGCAGCCAAGATTTGGGGGCCCGGGACTATGGCTACACCTTC	CASSQDLGARDYGYTF
TRBV2	few	TRBD1	TRBJ2-7	TGTGCCAGCAGTGGGACAGGGAACGAGCAGTACTTC	CASSGTGNEQYF
TRBV7-8	.	TRBD1	TRBJ1-2	TGTGCCAGCAGCTTACTAACCGGGACAGGGAACGGCTACACCTTC	CASSLLTGTGNGYTF